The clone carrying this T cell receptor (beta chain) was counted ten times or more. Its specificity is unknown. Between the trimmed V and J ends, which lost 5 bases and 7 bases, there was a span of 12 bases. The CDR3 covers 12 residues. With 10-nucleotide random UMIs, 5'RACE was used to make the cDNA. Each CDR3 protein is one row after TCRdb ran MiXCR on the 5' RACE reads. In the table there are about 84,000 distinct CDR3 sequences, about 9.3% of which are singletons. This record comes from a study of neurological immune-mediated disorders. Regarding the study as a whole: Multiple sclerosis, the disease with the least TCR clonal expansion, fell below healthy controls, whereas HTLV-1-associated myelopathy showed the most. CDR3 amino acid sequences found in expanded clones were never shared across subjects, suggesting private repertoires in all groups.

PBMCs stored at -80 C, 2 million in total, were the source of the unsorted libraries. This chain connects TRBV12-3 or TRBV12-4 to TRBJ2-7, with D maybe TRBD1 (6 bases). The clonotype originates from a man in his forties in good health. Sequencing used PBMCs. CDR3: CASSPDSGEQYF. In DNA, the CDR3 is TGTGCCAGCAGTCCGGACAGCGGAGAGCAGTACTTC.